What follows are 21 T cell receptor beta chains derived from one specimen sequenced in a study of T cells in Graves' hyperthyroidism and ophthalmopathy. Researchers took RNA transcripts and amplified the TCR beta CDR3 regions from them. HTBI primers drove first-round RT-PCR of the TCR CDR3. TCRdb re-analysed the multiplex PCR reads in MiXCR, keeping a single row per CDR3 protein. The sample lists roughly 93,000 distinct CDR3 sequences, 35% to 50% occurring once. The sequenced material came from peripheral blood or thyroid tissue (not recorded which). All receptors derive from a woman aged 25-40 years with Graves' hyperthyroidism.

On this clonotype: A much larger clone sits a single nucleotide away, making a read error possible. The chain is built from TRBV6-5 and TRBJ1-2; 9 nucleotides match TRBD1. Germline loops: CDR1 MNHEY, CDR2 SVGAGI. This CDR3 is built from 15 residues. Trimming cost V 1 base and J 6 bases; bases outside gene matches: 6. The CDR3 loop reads CASSYLTGGFNGYTF. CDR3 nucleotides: TGTGCCAGCAGTTACTTGACAGGGGGATTCAATGGCTACACCTTC.

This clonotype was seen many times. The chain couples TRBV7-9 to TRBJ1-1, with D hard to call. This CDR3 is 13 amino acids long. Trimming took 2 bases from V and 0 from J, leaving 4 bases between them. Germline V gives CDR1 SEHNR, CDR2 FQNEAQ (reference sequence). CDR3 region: CASSLLMNTEAFF. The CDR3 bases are TGTGCCAGCAGCTTACTCATGAACACTGAAGCTTTCTTT.

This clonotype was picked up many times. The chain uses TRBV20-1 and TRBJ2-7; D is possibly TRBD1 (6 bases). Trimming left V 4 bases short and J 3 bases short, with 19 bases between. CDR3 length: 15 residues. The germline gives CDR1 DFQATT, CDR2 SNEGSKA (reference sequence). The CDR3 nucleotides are TGCAGTGCTAAGCCCCCGGACAGAGCCTACTACGAGCAGTACTTC. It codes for CSAKPPDRAYYEQYF.

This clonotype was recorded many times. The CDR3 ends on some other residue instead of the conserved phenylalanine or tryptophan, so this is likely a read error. CDR3 nucleotides: TGTGCCAGCAGTCCCCTCTATGGCCAAGAGACCCAGTACCTC. Translating gives CASSPLYGQETQYL. The chain combines TRBV6-6 with TRBJ2-5, with D unresolved. The V end lost 5 bases, the J end lost 1 base, and 11 bases lay between the germline ends. CDR1 is MNHNY, CDR2 SVGAGI, per germline (reference sequence). The CDR3 totals 14 residues.

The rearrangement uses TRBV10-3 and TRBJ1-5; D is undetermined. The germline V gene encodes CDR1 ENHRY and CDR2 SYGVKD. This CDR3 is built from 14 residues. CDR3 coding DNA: TGTGCTAGCTTCCCAGGCTATAGCAATCAGCCCCAGCATTTT. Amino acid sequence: CASFPGYSNQPQHF.

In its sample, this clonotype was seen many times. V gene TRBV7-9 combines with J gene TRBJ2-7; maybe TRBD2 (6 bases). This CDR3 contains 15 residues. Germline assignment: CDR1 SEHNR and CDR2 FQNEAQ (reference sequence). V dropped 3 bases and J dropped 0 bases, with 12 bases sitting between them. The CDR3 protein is CASSFEAGSSYEQYF. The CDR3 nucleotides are TGTGCCAGCAGCTTTGAGGCGGGAAGCTCCTACGAGCAGTACTTC.

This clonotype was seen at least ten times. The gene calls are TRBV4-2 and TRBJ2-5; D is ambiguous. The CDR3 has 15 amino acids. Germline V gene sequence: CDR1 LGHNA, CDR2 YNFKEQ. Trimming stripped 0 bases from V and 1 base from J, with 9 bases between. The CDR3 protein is CASSQDRQVQETQYF. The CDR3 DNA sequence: TGTGCCAGCAGCCAAGATCGGCAGGTCCAAGAGACCCAGTACTTC.

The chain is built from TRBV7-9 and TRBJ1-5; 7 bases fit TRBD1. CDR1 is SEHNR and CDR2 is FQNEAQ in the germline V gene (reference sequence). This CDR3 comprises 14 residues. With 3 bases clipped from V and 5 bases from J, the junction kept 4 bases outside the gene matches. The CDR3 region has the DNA TGTGCCAGCAGCTTGGGTAGGGGGCATCAGCCCCAGCATTTT. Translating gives CASSLGRGHQPQHF.

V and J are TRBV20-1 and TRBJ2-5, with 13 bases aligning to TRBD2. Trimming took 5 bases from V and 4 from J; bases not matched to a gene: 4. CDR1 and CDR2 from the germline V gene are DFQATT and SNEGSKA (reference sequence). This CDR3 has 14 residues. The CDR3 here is CSAWTSGRAETQYF. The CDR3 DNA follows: TGCAGTGCTTGGACTAGCGGGAGAGCAGAGACCCAGTACTTC.

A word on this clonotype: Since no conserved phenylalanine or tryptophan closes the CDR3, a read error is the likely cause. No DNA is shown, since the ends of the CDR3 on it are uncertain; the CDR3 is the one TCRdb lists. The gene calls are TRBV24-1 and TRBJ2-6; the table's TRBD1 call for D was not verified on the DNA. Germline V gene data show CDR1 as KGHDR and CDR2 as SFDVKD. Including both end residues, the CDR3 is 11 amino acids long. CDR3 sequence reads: CATSDSRGGVL.

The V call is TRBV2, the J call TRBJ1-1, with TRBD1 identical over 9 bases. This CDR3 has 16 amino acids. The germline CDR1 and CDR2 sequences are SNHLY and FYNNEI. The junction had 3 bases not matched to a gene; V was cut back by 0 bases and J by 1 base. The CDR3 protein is CASSEATGGWNTEAFF. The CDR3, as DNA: TGTGCCAGCAGTGAAGCTACAGGGGGCTGGAACACTGAAGCTTTCTTT.

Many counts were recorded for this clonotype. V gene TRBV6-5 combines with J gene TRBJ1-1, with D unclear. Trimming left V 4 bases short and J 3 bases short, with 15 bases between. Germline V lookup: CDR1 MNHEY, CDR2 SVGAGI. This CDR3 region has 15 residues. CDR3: CASSLTQQSHTEAFF. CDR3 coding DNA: TGTGCCAGCAGTTTAACCCAACAGAGTCACACTGAAGCTTTCTTT.

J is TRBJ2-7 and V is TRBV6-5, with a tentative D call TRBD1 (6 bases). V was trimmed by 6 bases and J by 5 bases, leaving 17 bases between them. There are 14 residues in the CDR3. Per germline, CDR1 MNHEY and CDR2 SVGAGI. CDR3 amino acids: CASSRRGNLDEQYF. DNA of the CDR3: TGTGCCAGCAGCCGAAGGGGGAATCTCGACGAGCAGTACTTC.

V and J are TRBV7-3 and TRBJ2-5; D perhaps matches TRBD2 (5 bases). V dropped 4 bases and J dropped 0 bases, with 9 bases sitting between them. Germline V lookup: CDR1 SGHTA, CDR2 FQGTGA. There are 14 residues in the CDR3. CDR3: CASSSDGDQETQYF. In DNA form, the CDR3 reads TGTGCCAGCAGCTCGGACGGGGACCAAGAGACCCAGTACTTC.

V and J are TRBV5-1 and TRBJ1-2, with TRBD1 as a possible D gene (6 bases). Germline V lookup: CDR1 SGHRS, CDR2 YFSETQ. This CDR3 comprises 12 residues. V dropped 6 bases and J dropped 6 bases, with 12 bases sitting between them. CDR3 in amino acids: CASIIQGDGYTF. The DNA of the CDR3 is TGCGCCAGCATTATACAGGGAGATGGCTACACCTTC.

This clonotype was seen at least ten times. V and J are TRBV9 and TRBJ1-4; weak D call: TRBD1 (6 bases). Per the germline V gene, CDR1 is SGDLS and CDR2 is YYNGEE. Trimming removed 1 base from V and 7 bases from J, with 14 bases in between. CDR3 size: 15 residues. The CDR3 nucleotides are TGTGCCAGCAGCGTAAGGACAGCCCGGGGTGAAAAACTGTTTTTT. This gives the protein CASSVRTARGEKLFF.

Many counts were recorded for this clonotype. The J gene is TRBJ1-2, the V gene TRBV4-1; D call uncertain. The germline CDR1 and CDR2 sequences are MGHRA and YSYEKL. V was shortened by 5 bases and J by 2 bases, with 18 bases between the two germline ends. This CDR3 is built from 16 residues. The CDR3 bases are TGCGCCAGCAGCATTCGGACCAACGTACCCAACTATGGCTACACCTTC. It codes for CASSIRTNVPNYGYTF.

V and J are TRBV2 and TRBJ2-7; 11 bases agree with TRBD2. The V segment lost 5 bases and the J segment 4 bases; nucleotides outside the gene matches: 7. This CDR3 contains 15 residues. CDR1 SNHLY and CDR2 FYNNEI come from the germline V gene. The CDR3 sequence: CASSYHSGRGYEQYF. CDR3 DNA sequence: TGTGCCAGCAGTTACCATAGCGGGAGGGGTTACGAGCAGTACTTC.

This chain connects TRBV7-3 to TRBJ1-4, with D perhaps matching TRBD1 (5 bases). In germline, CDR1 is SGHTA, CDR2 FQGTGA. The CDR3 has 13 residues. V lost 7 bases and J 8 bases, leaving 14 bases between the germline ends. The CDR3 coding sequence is TGTGCCAGCACCCCGGACATCAGCGAAAAACTGTTTTTT. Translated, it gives CASTPDISEKLFF.

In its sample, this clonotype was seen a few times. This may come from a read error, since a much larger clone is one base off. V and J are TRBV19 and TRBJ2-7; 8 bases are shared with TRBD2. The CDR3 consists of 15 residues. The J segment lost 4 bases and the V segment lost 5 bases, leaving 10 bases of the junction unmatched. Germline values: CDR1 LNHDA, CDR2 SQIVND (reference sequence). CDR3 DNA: TGTGCCAGTAGTTCCGTAGCGGGACGGAGGTACGAGCAGTACTTC. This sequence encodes CASSSVAGRRYEQYF.

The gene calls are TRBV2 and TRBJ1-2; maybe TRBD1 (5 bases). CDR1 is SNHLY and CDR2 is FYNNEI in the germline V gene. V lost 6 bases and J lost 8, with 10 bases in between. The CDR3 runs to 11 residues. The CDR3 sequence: CASRGGGGYTF. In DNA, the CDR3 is TGTGCCAGCAGGGGCGGGGGAGGCTACACCTTC.